The 21 T cell receptor beta chains listed next were all sequenced from one sample in a study of cytomegalovirus exposure and HLA in healthy donors (dated by TCRdb to the late 2010s). Libraries were made using the immunoSEQ multiplex PCR assay. For the multiplex PCR, a mixture combining 60 forward primers for TCR Vbeta segments and 13 reverse primers for TCR Jbeta segments was used. Drawn from immuneACCESS, this table holds only the in-frame rearrangements with V and J called that TCRdb kept. Clones are partly lost; checked studies trace under half to an unresolved V gene and leave the rest unexplained. The sample table contains roughly 120,000 clones; only one count was recorded for approximately 83% of them. Around 2% of the sample is held by the ten biggest clonotypes. The sample was PBMCs. Source of these receptors: a middle-aged man in good health and CMV-seronegative.

J is TRBJ1-4 and V is TRBV5-1, with D possibly being TRBD1 (6 bases). This CDR3 is 15 amino acids long. V was trimmed by 4 bases and J by 7 bases, leaving 17 bases between them. Germline CDR1 reads SGHRS; CDR2 reads YFSETQ. CDR3 sequence (DNA): TGCGCCAGCAGCGACGCACAGGGAGGGGGTGAAAAACTGTTTTTT. Translation gives CASSDAQGGGEKLFF.

The rearrangement links TRBV7-2 to TRBJ1-2; D is undetermined. Germline V gene lookup returns CDR1 SGHTA and CDR2 FQGNSA. CDR3 size: 12 residues. The V end was cut by 4 bases, the J end by 8 bases, with 11 bases between. In nucleotides, the CDR3 is TGTGCCAGCAGCTCCTTCGGGAGGGGCTACACCTTC. Its protein is CASSSFGRGYTF.

The CDR3 sequence is CASSREVGTNEKLFF. Here the CDR3 DNA reads TGTGCCAGCAGCCGGGAAGTAGGCACTAATGAAAAACTGTTTTTT. The chain recombines TRBV6-1 with TRBJ1-4; D unclear. With 6 bases removed from V and 2 bases from J, the gap between germline ends came to 13 bases. Germline assignment: CDR1 MNHNS and CDR2 SASEGT. The CDR3 extends over 15 amino acids.

This clone has a single count. This chain connects TRBV6-6 to TRBJ1-6; 8 positions match TRBD1. V lost 6 bases, J lost 7 bases, and 11 bases stayed unmatched. CDR1 and CDR2 (germline): MNHNY, SVGAGI (reference sequence). This CDR3 has 16 amino acids. CDR3 protein: CASRNTAGTGNSPLHF. The DNA of the CDR3 is TGTGCCAGCAGGAACACTGCCGGGACAGGAAATTCACCCCTCCACTTT.

V and J are TRBV5-6 and TRBJ1-2; D perhaps matches TRBD1 (6 bases). Trimming cost V 6 bases and J 5 bases, with 14 bases left between them. Germline V lookup: CDR1 SGHDT, CDR2 YYEEEE. CDR3 length: 13 amino acids. The CDR3 DNA reads TGTGCCAGCACCCTAACGAGGGGGTATGGCTACACCTTC. This sequence encodes CASTLTRGYGYTF.

This chain links TRBV5-6 with TRBJ2-3, with 7 bases identical to TRBD2. CDR3 length equals 14 residues. The germline V gene has CDR1 SGHDT and CDR2 YYEEEE. V was pared by 0 bases and J by 5 bases, with 3 bases of the junction left unmatched. The CDR3 region has the DNA TGTGCCAGCAGCTTGGAACGGGGGGTAGATACGCAGTATTTT. As protein: CASSLERGVDTQYF.

The chain joins TRBV30 to TRBJ1-4; tentative D call: TRBD1 (5 bases). There are 14 residues in the CDR3. V lost 2 bases and J 6 bases, leaving 13 bases between the germline ends. Germline lookup yields CDR1 GTSNPN and CDR2 SVGIG (reference sequence). CDR3 amino acids: CAWSTGRGDEKLFF. The CDR3 region has the DNA TGTGCCTGGAGTACGGGGAGGGGCGATGAAAAACTGTTTTTT.

V and J are TRBV7-6 and TRBJ2-1; TRBD2 matches 9 bases. The CDR3 loop spans 16 amino acids. V gave up 5 bases and J gave up 2 bases; unmatched junction bases: 7. CDR1 and CDR2 (germline): SGHVS, FNYEAQ. CDR3 bases: TGTGCCAGCAGCCCCCCAGCGGGGGGCCCCTACAATGAGCAGTTCTTC. Translation: CASSPPAGGPYNEQFF.

The rearrangement uses TRBV7-9 and TRBJ1-1, with 9 nucleotides matching TRBD1. There are 12 residues in the CDR3. The trim removed 5 bases at V and 10 bases at J, leaving 5 bases unmatched. In germline, CDR1 is SEHNR, CDR2 FQNEAQ (reference sequence). Written as DNA, the CDR3 is TGTGCCAGCAGCCGGACAGGGGTCGGAGCTTTCTTT. This encodes CASSRTGVGAFF.

The chain joins TRBV5-6 to TRBJ2-3; 9 bases align to TRBD2. V was pared by 2 bases and J by 0 bases, with 7 bases of the junction left unmatched. The V gene's germline CDR1 is SGHDT and CDR2 YYEEEE. This CDR3 comprises 17 residues. CDR3 sequence: CASSFAASGVSTDTQYF. In nucleotides, the CDR3 is TGTGCCAGCAGCTTTGCGGCTAGCGGGGTGAGCACAGATACGCAGTATTTT.

The gene calls are TRBV6-5 and TRBJ1-5; the D gene is possibly TRBD1 (5 bases). The CDR3 length is 13 residues. The germline V gene has CDR1 MNHEY and CDR2 SVGAGI. Trimming left V 5 bases short and J 1 base short, with 6 bases between. The CDR3 loop reads CASSRQSNQPQHF. For the CDR3, the DNA is TGTGCCAGCAGTAGACAGAGCAATCAGCCCCAGCATTTT.

The chain joins TRBV6-6 to TRBJ1-5; a possible D gene is TRBD1 (5 bases). Deletions cut 0 bases from V and 6 bases from J, with 12 bases between. This CDR3 contains 15 residues. CDR1 MNHNY and CDR2 SVGAGI come from the germline V gene (reference sequence). CDR3: CASSYSGREGQPQHF. CDR3 sequence (DNA): TGTGCCAGCAGTTACTCGGGCAGGGAGGGTCAGCCCCAGCATTTT.

This clone was counted between two and nine times. V is TRBV5-1 and J is TRBJ2-2, with D perhaps TRBD2 (6 bases). The CDR3 spans 15 residues. The germline V gene encodes CDR1 SGHRS and CDR2 YFSETQ. Trimming left V 4 bases short and J 2 bases short, with 12 bases between. CDR3 DNA: TGCGCCAGCAGCCTTGGGGGGTCCAACACCGGGGAGCTGTTTTTT. It encodes CASSLGGSNTGELFF.

The chain uses TRBV28 and TRBJ2-2; 7 bases fit TRBD1. With 6 bases clipped from V and 0 bases from J, the junction kept 7 bases outside the gene matches. This CDR3 has 16 residues. Germline assignment: CDR1 MDHEN and CDR2 SYDVKM. CDR3: CASSSGQFANTGELFF. The CDR3 nucleotides read TGTGCCAGCAGCTCGGGACAGTTCGCGAACACCGGGGAGCTGTTTTTT.

This sequence joins TRBV2 and TRBJ2-7; TRBD1 is a possible D gene (6 bases). The CDR3 loop spans 14 amino acids. V was clipped by 7 bases and J by 1 base, with 14 bases between them. Germline loops: CDR1 SNHLY, CDR2 FYNNEI. CDR3 region: CASIHRDKSYEQYF. The CDR3 DNA is TGTGCCAGCATACACCGGGACAAGTCCTACGAGCAGTACTTC.

V usage is TRBV19 and J usage is TRBJ1-2, with 7 positions matching TRBD1. This CDR3 region has 16 residues. From germline, CDR1 is LNHDA and CDR2 SQIVND (reference sequence). Unmatched junction bases numbered 7, after V lost 2 bases and J lost 1 base. CDR3 loop: CASSIKGAVHNYGYTF. In DNA, the CDR3 is TGTGCCAGTAGTATAAAGGGGGCAGTGCATAACTATGGCTACACCTTC.

The CDR3 nucleotides are TGTGCCTGGAGTGTGAAGCAGGGGGACACCGGGGAGCTGTTTTTT. Residues: CAWSVKQGDTGELFF. V and J are TRBV30 and TRBJ2-2; 7 nucleotides line up with TRBD1. Trimming took 0 bases from V and 3 from J; bases not matched to a gene: 4. The CDR3 consists of 15 residues. Germline V CDR1 and CDR2: GTSNPN, SVGIG (reference sequence). Looking up the rest from reference TRBV30 and TRBJ2-2 gives the full variable domain: SQTIHQWPATLVQPVGSPLSLECTVEGTSNPNLYWYRQAAGRGLQLLFYSVGIGQISSEVPQNLSASRPQDRQFILSSKKLLLSDSGFYLCAWSVKQGDTGELFFGEGSRLTVL.

The chain carries TRBV28 and TRBJ1-1; TRBD1 aligns across 7 bases. Per the germline V gene, CDR1 is MDHEN and CDR2 is SYDVKM. This CDR3 spans 15 amino acids. With 6 bases clipped from V and 1 base from J, the junction kept 8 bases outside the gene matches. DNA of the CDR3: TGTGCCAGCAGGCCCGGGGCAGGGGGGAACACTGAAGCTTTCTTT. Its protein product is CASRPGAGGNTEAFF. The whole variable domain, remainder taken from reference TRBV28 and TRBJ1-1, is DVKVTQSSRYLVKRTGEKVFLECVQDMDHENMFWYRQDPGLGLRLIYFSYDVKMKEKGDIPEGYSVSREKKERFSLILESASTNQTSMYLCASRPGAGGNTEAFFGQGTRLTVV.

The rearrangement links TRBV28 to TRBJ1-5, with 9 nucleotides matching TRBD1. Germline lookup yields CDR1 MDHEN and CDR2 SYDVKM. The CDR3 length is 16 residues. V shed 1 base, J shed 7 bases, and the junction held 8 bases outside the gene matches. The CDR3 loop reads CASSLSGQGRRQPQHF. The CDR3 DNA is TGTGCCAGCAGTTTATCCGGACAGGGGAGAAGACAGCCCCAGCATTTT.

The V and J genes are TRBV7-9 and TRBJ2-3; 8 nucleotides line up with TRBD1. From germline, CDR1 is SEHNR and CDR2 FQNEAQ (reference sequence). V trimming: 3 bases; J trimming: 0 bases; junction bases outside the gene matches: 2. This CDR3 has 15 amino acids. CDR3 amino acids: CASSFRDRSTDTQYF. CDR3 DNA: TGTGCCAGCAGCTTCCGGGACAGGAGCACAGATACGCAGTATTTT.

This clone was found once. V usage is TRBV9 and J usage is TRBJ1-6; 7 bases are shared with TRBD1. The CDR3 covers 16 residues. Losses at the gene ends were 3 bases for V and 5 bases for J; bases not matched to a gene: 8. Germline V CDR1 and CDR2: SGDLS, YYNGEE. The CDR3 region is CASSDRQGRNNSPLHF. CDR3 bases: TGTGCCAGCAGCGACAGACAGGGTAGAAATAATTCACCCCTCCACTTT.